Sequencing of this T cell receptor (beta chain) was carried out in a study of immune evolution from preneoplasia to lung adenocarcinoma. Findings and caveats of the study: Top clone share appeared to fall from AAH through AIS, MIA, adenocarcinoma. Later-stage lesions appeared to have more T cells, more diversity, less clonality.

With respect to this clone: The antigen remains unidentified.

CDR3 length: 11 residues. Trimming removed 5 bases from V and 11 bases from J, with 15 bases in between. Per the germline V gene, CDR1 is DFQATT and CDR2 is SNEGSKA (reference sequence). Two lung cancer pathologists independently confirmed each histologic diagnosis. Sequencing used immunoSEQ multiplex PCR; TCRdb keeps in-frame clones, though not all of them. This table holds several thousand clones, about 89% found once. The receptor was isolated from a donor at least 70 years old with lung adenocarcinoma. The sequencing sample was made of FFPE minimally invasive lung adenocarcinoma tissue. This rearrangement joins TRBV20-1 to TRBJ1-1; no reliable D call. The CDR3 spells CSAQAEVGAFF. CDR3 sequence (DNA): TGCAGTGCTCAGGCCGAGGTCGGGGCTTTCTTT.